These 20 T cell receptor beta chains came from one sample sequenced in a study of OX40 agonist ivuxolimab in advanced cancers. The repertoire was sequenced with immunoSEQ multiplex PCR; TCRdb's copy has only in-frame clones and lacks some. The table records 80,000 or so clones, about 88% of them present only once. Sample: CD4+ or CD8+ T cells sorted from blood, taken in a trial of the OX40 agonist ivuxolimab. These receptors were taken from an adult with an advanced solid tumor such as melanoma, head and neck, liver or kidney cancer.

The chain links TRBV6-6 to TRBJ2-3; 7 nucleotides agree with TRBD2. Germline trimming cut 5 bases from V and 5 bases from J; bases unmatched to any gene: 7. The CDR3 loop spans 14 amino acids. Germline loops: CDR1 MNHNY, CDR2 SVGAGI (reference sequence). CDR3 sequence: CASSQGGAIDTQYF. As DNA, the CDR3 is TGTGCCAGCAGTCAGGGAGGGGCCATAGATACGCAGTATTTT.

The V and J genes are TRBV7-9 and TRBJ1-2; no clear D. V was trimmed by 5 bases and J by 8 bases, leaving 15 bases between them. This CDR3 is built from 13 residues. Germline CDR1 SEHNR, CDR2 FQNEAQ (reference sequence). For the CDR3, the DNA is TGTGCCAGCAGCATTAATCGGCCCAGCGGCTACACCTTC. It specifies CASSINRPSGYTF.

V gene TRBV27 combines with J gene TRBJ1-6, with a weak D call TRBD1 (5 bases). This CDR3 has 14 amino acids. Germline CDR1 is MNHEY and CDR2 is SMNVEV (reference sequence). The V and J ends lost 7 bases and 10 bases respectively, with 17 bases between them. The CDR3 DNA is TGTGCCAGCATAGGTCGGCAGGGCGAGTCACCCCTCCACTTT. Translated, it gives CASIGRQGESPLHF.

This sequence joins TRBV21-1 and TRBJ2-5; TRBD1, the table's D call, lacks a check against the DNA. TRBV21-1 is recorded as a pseudogene. CDR3 length: 17 amino acids. The CDR3: CASSYHRGCRWQETQYF. The CDR3 bases are TGTGCCAGCAGCTATCACAGGGGATGCCGGTGGCAAGAGACCCAGTACTTC.

For the CDR3, the DNA is TGTGCCAGCAGTACGCGGCAGGGAGGTGGGCAGTTCTTC. This sequence encodes CASSTRQGGGQFF. The rearrangement joins TRBV6-6 to TRBJ2-1; weak D call: TRBD2 (6 bases). Trimming left V 5 bases short and J 12 bases short, with 17 bases between. This CDR3 is built from 13 residues. Germline CDR1 reads MNHNY; CDR2 reads SVGAGI (reference sequence).

This chain links TRBV7-8 with TRBJ1-1; 10 bases are a match to TRBD1. This CDR3 is 17 amino acids long. Germline trimming cut 5 bases from V and 4 bases from J; bases unmatched to any gene: 13. CDR1 and CDR2 (germline): SGHVS, FQNEAQ. The DNA for the CDR3 is TGTGCCAGCAGCCAACAGACAGGGGGCCTTTGGGGCACTGAAGCTTTCTTT. Translating it yields CASSQQTGGLWGTEAFF. Complete variable domain (other parts from reference TRBV7-8 and TRBJ1-1): GAGVSQSPRYKVAKRGQDVALRCDPISGHVSLFWYQQALGQGPEFLTYFQNEAQLDKSGLPSDRFFAERPEGSVSTLKIQRTQQEDSAVYLCASSQQTGGLWGTEAFFGQGTRLTVV.

This clone was detected only once. The J gene is TRBJ2-4, the V gene TRBV2; 7 bases agree with TRBD2. Trimming removed 0 bases from V and 0 bases from J; junction bases left unmatched: 2. The length of the CDR3 is 16 residues. Germline CDR1 and CDR2: SNHLY and FYNNEI. For the CDR3, the DNA is TGTGCCAGCAGTGAAGCGGGGGGGTTAGCCAAAAACATTCAGTACTTC. Its protein is CASSEAGGLAKNIQYF.

The chain joins TRBV2 to TRBJ2-3; D is unclear. Germline V gene sequence: CDR1 SNHLY, CDR2 FYNNEI. The CDR3 sequence is 11 residues long. Trimming stripped 8 bases from V and 2 bases from J, with 5 bases between. This chain's CDR3 is CASGHTDTQYF. The CDR3 bases are TGTGCCAGCGGTCACACAGATACGCAGTATTTT. The whole variable domain, remainder taken from reference TRBV2 and TRBJ2-3, is EPEVTQTPSHQVTQMGQEVILRCVPISNHLYFYWYRQILGQKVEFLVSFYNNEISEKSEIFDDQFSVERPDGSNFTLKIRSTKLEDSAMYFCASGHTDTQYFGPGTRLTVL.

As regards this clone: Additional DNA sequences in this sample encode the identical CDR3. V usage is TRBV7-2 and J usage is TRBJ2-3; D is possibly TRBD1 (6 bases). CDR1 is SGHTA, CDR2 FQGNSA, per germline. The V and J ends lost 2 bases and 0 bases respectively, with 21 bases between them. This CDR3 comprises 19 residues. The CDR3 DNA reads TGTGCCAGCAGCTTAAAGGTCGGCAGGGGCGATACTAGCACAGATACGCAGTATTTT. Encoded protein: CASSLKVGRGDTSTDTQYF.

The chain links TRBV5-4 to TRBJ2-3; D possibly matches TRBD1 or TRBD2 (5 bases each). V lost 4 bases and J lost 2, with 14 bases in between. Germline values: CDR1 SGHNT, CDR2 YYREEE (reference sequence). The CDR3 is made up of 15 amino acids. The chain's CDR3 is CASSTGTAATDTQYF. As DNA, the CDR3 is TGTGCCAGCAGCACCGGGACGGCGGCCACAGATACGCAGTATTTT.

About this clone itself: Other DNA sequences from this sample encode an identical CDR3 as well. The chain has TRBV19 and TRBJ1-5; tentatively, D is TRBD1 (5 bases). Germline V gene lookup returns CDR1 LNHDA and CDR2 SQIVND (reference sequence). The V end was cut by 9 bases, the J end by 3 bases, with 18 bases between. This CDR3 has 15 amino acids. CDR3 nucleotide sequence: TGTGCCAGCAGGGAACGCAGAAACTTCAATCAGCCCCAGCATTTT. Protein: CASRERRNFNQPQHF.

This clone was recorded only once. This chain connects TRBV7-9 to TRBJ2-7; D gene ambiguous. Germline CDR1 is SEHNR and CDR2 is FQNEAQ (reference sequence). The CDR3 spans 14 residues. V was trimmed by 10 bases and J by 3 bases, leaving 19 bases between them. The CDR3 region has the DNA TGTGCCACCCCTCGGCCAAAAAAGGACTACGAGCAGTACTTC. As protein: CATPRPKKDYEQYF.

The chain combines TRBV9 with TRBJ2-1; D not certain. The germline CDR1 and CDR2 sequences are SGDLS and YYNGEE. The CDR3 totals 12 residues. Trimming took off 4 bases at V and 10 bases at J, with 12 bases between the two ends. Here the CDR3 reads CASSTYPLEQFF. For the CDR3, the DNA is TGTGCCAGCAGCACCTACCCCCTAGAGCAGTTCTTC.

The chain carries TRBV9 and TRBJ2-3; 12 bases agree with TRBD2. The germline gives CDR1 SGDLS, CDR2 YYNGEE. CDR3 length equals 17 residues. After removal of 0 bases from V and 3 bases from J, the junction contained 5 bases not matched to a gene. Written as DNA, the CDR3 is TGTGCCAGCAGCGTAGGTCTAGCGGGAGGGTTGACAGATACGCAGTATTTT. It yields the protein CASSVGLAGGLTDTQYF.

The gene calls are TRBV2 and TRBJ1-1; no definite D call. Germline-derived CDR1 and CDR2 are SNHLY and FYNNEI. V was cut by 5 bases and J by 4 bases, with 8 bases left in between. The CDR3 totals 12 residues. The CDR3 DNA sequence: TGTGCCAGCAGTTTGTTAAGCACTGAAGCTTTCTTT. It yields the protein CASSLLSTEAFF.

The gene calls are TRBV9 and TRBJ2-7; D may be TRBD2 (6 bases). The CDR3 is made up of 16 amino acids. Germline loops: CDR1 SGDLS, CDR2 YYNGEE. The V end lost 3 bases, the J end lost 1 base, and 17 bases lay between the germline ends. The DNA of the CDR3 is TGTGCCAGCAGCGCCCCCGATGGGACTGGGTCCTACGAGCAGTACTTC. As protein: CASSAPDGTGSYEQYF.

With regard to this clone: The junction and the germline gene differ at one end; a read error may be behind it. The chain uses TRBV9 and TRBJ2-1, with D unresolved. CDR1 SGDLS and CDR2 YYNGEE come from the germline V gene. This CDR3 spans 11 amino acids. The CDR3 DNA reads TGTGCCAGCAGCGTAGGACCCGCTTTGCTCTTC. It yields the protein CASSVGPALLF.

The gene calls are TRBV28 and TRBJ2-7, with TRBD1 matching over 8 bases. This CDR3 contains 15 residues. Germline V gene sequence: CDR1 MDHEN, CDR2 SYDVKM. The V gene end was trimmed by 6 bases and the J gene end by 3 bases; junction bases not matched to a gene: 10. CDR3 DNA sequence: TGTGCCAGCAGGGTTGGTGGGACAGGCCACTACGAGCAGTACTTC. Translation gives CASRVGGTGHYEQYF.

The V call is TRBV10-3, the J call TRBJ1-5; D unresolved. Germline V lookup: CDR1 ENHRY, CDR2 SYGVKD. The germline V and J ends were trimmed by 0 bases and 4 bases, with 4 bases remaining between them. This CDR3 contains 13 residues. The CDR3 bases are TGTGCCATCAGTGAGTCGGGAAATCAGCCCCAGCATTTT. Protein sequence: CAISESGNQPQHF.

This clone was seen more than once but under ten times. This rearrangement joins TRBV23-1 to TRBJ1-3; perhaps TRBD1 as D (5 bases). TRBV23-1 is assigned to the ORF class and has an uncertain function. The CDR3 is 15 residues long. Trimming shortened V by 7 bases and J by 4 bases, and 17 bases separated the two germline ends. CDR3 nucleotide sequence: TGCGCCAGCACTCCATGGGACCACCTCGGAAACACCATATATTTT. It encodes CASTPWDHLGNTIYF.